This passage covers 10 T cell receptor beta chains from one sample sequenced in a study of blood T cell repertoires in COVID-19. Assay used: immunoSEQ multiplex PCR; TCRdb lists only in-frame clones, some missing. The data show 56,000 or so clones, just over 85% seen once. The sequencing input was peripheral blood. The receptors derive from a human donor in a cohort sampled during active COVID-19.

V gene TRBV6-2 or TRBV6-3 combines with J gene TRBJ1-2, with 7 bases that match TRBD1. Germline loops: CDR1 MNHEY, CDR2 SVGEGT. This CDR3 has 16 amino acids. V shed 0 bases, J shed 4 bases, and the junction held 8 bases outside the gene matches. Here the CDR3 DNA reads TGTGCCAGCAGTTACTCCATTTCGACAGGGATCTATGGCTACACCTTC. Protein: CASSYSISTGIYGYTF.

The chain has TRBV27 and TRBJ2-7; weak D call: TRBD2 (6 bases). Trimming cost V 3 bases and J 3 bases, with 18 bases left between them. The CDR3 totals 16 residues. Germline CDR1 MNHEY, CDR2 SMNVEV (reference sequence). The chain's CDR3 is CASSLAGRPEYYEQYF. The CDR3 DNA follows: TGTGCCAGCAGTTTGGCAGGGAGGCCGGAATACTACGAGCAGTACTTC.

The CDR3 nucleotides read TGTGCCAGCTCACCGGGACAGGGTTCCGAAAAACTGTTTTTT. Amino acids: CASSPGQGSEKLFF. V usage is TRBV18 and J usage is TRBJ1-4; 9 bases align to TRBD1. The CDR3 length is 14 residues. The J segment lost 8 bases and the V segment lost 3 bases, leaving 4 bases of the junction unmatched. The V gene's germline CDR1 is KGHSH and CDR2 LQKENI.

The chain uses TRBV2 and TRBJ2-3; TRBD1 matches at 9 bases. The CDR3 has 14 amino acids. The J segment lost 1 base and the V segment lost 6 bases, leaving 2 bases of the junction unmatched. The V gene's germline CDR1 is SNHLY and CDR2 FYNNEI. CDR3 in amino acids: CASSRDRGTDTQYF. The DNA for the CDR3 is TGTGCCAGCAGCAGGGACAGGGGCACAGATACGCAGTATTTT.

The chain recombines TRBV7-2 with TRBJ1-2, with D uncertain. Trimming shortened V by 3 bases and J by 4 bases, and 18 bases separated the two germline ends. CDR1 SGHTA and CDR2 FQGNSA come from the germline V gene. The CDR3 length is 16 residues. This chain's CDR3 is CASSFLTGRNGYGYTF. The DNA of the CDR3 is TGTGCCAGCAGCTTTCTCACGGGTCGGAACGGCTATGGCTACACCTTC.

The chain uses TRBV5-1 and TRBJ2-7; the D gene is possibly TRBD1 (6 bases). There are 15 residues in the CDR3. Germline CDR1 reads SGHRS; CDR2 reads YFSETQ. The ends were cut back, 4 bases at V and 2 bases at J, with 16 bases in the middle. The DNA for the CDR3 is TGCGCCAGCAGCCACGTCAAGGACAGCACCTACGAGCAGTACTTC. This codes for CASSHVKDSTYEQYF.

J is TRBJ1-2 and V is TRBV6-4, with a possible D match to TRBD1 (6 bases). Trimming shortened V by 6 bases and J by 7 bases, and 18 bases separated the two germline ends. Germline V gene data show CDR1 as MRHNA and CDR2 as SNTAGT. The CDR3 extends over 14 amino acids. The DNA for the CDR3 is TGTGCCAGCAGAAGGGACACCCTAACGGGTGGCTACACCTTC. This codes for CASRRDTLTGGYTF.

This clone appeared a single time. The CDR3 region is CASSLEVSRGYGYTF. CDR3 sequence (DNA): TGTGCCAGCAGCTTGGAGGTTAGCCGGGGCTATGGCTACACCTTC. The chain carries TRBV5-5 and TRBJ1-2; D is unclear. V was cut by 0 bases and J by 4 bases, with 13 bases left in between. Germline V gene lookup returns CDR1 SGHKS and CDR2 YYEKEE (reference sequence). CDR3 length: 15 residues.

CDR3 nucleotide sequence: TGTGCCAGCAGCGTAAGGGGGGGGAGGTTCTACGAGCAGTACTTC. It yields the protein CASSVRGGRFYEQYF. The chain has TRBV9 and TRBJ2-7; tentatively, D is TRBD2 (7 bases). The CDR3 is made up of 15 amino acids. Trimming cost V 1 base and J 3 bases, with 14 bases left between them. CDR1 and CDR2 (germline): SGDLS, YYNGEE.

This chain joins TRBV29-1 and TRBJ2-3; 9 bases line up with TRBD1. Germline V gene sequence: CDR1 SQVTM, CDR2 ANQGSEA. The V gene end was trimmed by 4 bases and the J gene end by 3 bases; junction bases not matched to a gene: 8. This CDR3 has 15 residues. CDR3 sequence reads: CSVGGTGSSTDTQYF. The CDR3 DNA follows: TGCAGCGTTGGGGGGACAGGGTCGAGTACAGATACGCAGTATTTT.